This record looks at one T cell receptor beta chain sequence and its context. The V end lost 3 bases, the J end lost 9 bases, and 10 bases lay between the germline ends. In germline, CDR1 is SEHNR, CDR2 FQNEAQ (reference sequence). The CDR3 has 12 amino acids. Original processing methods: Amplification from reference gene primers served as the basis for estimated nucleated cell counts. Sequenced by immunoSEQ multiplex PCR; TCRdb stores in-frame clones only, minus some. For V, J and clone size, that table is used; D and trimming come from the DNA. Of about 47,000 clones in the sample, about 90% are singletons; the top ten hold 6.4%. The data belong to a study of blood T cell repertoires in COVID-19. Study as a whole: Italy, Spain and the United States were the sources of the convalescent and acute COVID-19 samples. T cells, B-cell-depleted T cells, or PBMCs supplied cDNA or gDNA.

The sequence was obtained from a man in his 70s with active COVID-19. The chain is built from TRBV7-9 and TRBJ2-3; a weak D match, TRBD2 (5 bases). The source material was peripheral blood. As DNA, the CDR3 is TGTGCCAGCAGCTTCCCCGGGGTAACGCAGTATTTT. Its translation is CASSFPGVTQYF.